This entry lists 14 T cell receptor beta chains sequenced from one sample in a study of control samples from healthy donors and cancer patients. TCRdb's table, derived via immunoSEQ multiplex PCR, lists solely in-frame clones and lacks some. Altogether 150,000 or so clones are present, just under 95% being singletons, with the ten largest covering 8.5%. The sample comprised blood. All receptors derive from a woman aged 40 to 50 in good health.

For this clone: Other nucleotide sequences from this sample produce the same CDR3. This chain links TRBV6-2 or TRBV6-3 with TRBJ1-5, with 11 bases identical to TRBD1. Germline V gene lookup returns CDR1 MNHEY and CDR2 SVGEGT. This CDR3 contains 17 residues. The J segment lost 1 base and the V segment lost 9 bases, leaving 11 bases of the junction unmatched. This CDR3 is CASSNNWDRGSNQPQHF. CDR3 coding DNA: TGTGCCAGTAGTAACAACTGGGACAGGGGGAGCAATCAGCCCCAGCATTTT.

This chain links TRBV5-5 with TRBJ2-5, with 7 bases lining up with TRBD1. With 3 bases clipped from V and 4 bases from J, the junction kept 12 bases outside the gene matches. CDR1 SGHKS and CDR2 YYEKEE come from the germline V gene (reference sequence). The CDR3 sequence is 16 residues long. CDR3 residues: CASSSRQGTVGETQYF. In DNA, the CDR3 is TGTGCCAGCAGCTCCCGACAGGGTACCGTTGGAGAGACCCAGTACTTC.

This rearrangement joins TRBV7-2 to TRBJ2-3, with no clear D. There are 15 residues in the CDR3. Germline V gene sequence: CDR1 SGHTA, CDR2 FQGNSA. V dropped 0 bases and J dropped 6 bases, with 13 bases sitting between them. The DNA for the CDR3 is TGTGCCAGCAGCTTAGCGCTGTCGGTTACGGATACGCAGTATTTT. This codes for CASSLALSVTDTQYF.

The rearrangement uses TRBV6-5 and TRBJ1-2, with D uncertain. The CDR3 contains 13 residues. The germline V gene has CDR1 MNHEY and CDR2 SVGAGI. V was cut by 6 bases and J by 10 bases, with 18 bases left in between. The CDR3: CASSISGQSLYTF. The CDR3 DNA is TGTGCCAGCAGCATTTCCGGGCAGTCCCTCTACACCTTC.

This sequence joins TRBV7-3 and TRBJ1-1; possibly TRBD1 for D (6 bases). Trimming stripped 1 base from V and 4 bases from J, with 13 bases between. The CDR3 is 15 residues long. Germline assignment: CDR1 SGHTA and CDR2 FQGTGA. The CDR3 DNA reads as TGTGCCAGCAGCTTAATACCAGGGGTGATCACTGAAGCTTTCTTT. Its translation: CASSLIPGVITEAFF.

V is TRBV7-2 and J is TRBJ1-2; the D is unclear. The ends were cut back, 5 bases at V and 2 bases at J, with 9 bases in the middle. The germline V gene has CDR1 SGHTA and CDR2 FQGNSA. The CDR3 is 13 residues long. CDR3 protein: CASSPDVNYGYTF. The CDR3 coding sequence is TGTGCCAGCAGCCCGGACGTCAACTATGGCTACACCTTC.

This clone appeared a single time. This chain links TRBV11-3 with TRBJ2-7; 9 bases match TRBD2. Per the germline V gene, CDR1 is SGHNT and CDR2 is YENEEA. V dropped 4 bases and J dropped 3; count of bases not matched to a gene: 7. The CDR3 has 15 residues. The CDR3 DNA is TGTGCCAGCAGCTCCTGGGGGACTAGCAGCTACGAGCAGTACTTC. Translating gives CASSSWGTSSYEQYF.

V usage is TRBV4-1 and J usage is TRBJ2-1; 10 bases map to TRBD2. Germline CDR1 reads MGHRA; CDR2 reads YSYEKL. The trim removed 4 bases at V and 4 bases at J, leaving 4 bases unmatched. The CDR3 totals 15 residues. In nucleotides, the CDR3 is TGCGCCAGCAGCCTGGGACTAGCGTTATACAATGAGCAGTTCTTC. Encoded protein: CASSLGLALYNEQFF.

As concerns this clone: Other DNA sequences of this sample code for an identical CDR3. The rearrangement uses TRBV15 and TRBJ1-5, with D unclear. This CDR3 is built from 14 residues. V was cut by 0 bases and J by 1 base, with 4 bases left in between. Germline V gene lookup returns CDR1 LNHNV and CDR2 YYDKDF (reference sequence). The CDR3 protein is CATSRDRSNQPQHF. CDR3 coding DNA: TGTGCCACCAGCAGAGATAGGAGCAATCAGCCCCAGCATTTT.

The rearrangement joins TRBV11-2 to TRBJ1-1, with D hard to call. V lost 0 bases to trimming and J lost 5 bases, with 13 bases between them. The CDR3 covers 15 residues. The germline V gene encodes CDR1 SGHAT and CDR2 FQNNGV. The CDR3 region has the DNA TGTGCCAGCAGCTTAGAAAGGTTCTTAGGTACTGAAGCTTTCTTT. Amino acids: CASSLERFLGTEAFF.

The chain joins TRBV29-1 to TRBJ2-5; 7 bases line up with TRBD1. Germline trimming cut 6 bases from V and 4 bases from J; bases unmatched to any gene: 2. Germline CDR1 and CDR2: SQVTM and ANQGSEA. CDR3 length: 11 residues. The CDR3: CSVDRAETQYF. The CDR3 bases are TGCAGCGTCGACAGGGCAGAGACCCAGTACTTC.

J is TRBJ1-4 and V is TRBV19, with 10 positions matching TRBD1. The CDR3 consists of 14 residues. In germline, CDR1 is LNHDA, CDR2 SQIVND (reference sequence). With 7 bases clipped from V and 7 bases from J, the junction kept 6 bases outside the gene matches. The CDR3 spells CASTDRGRREKLFF. The DNA for the CDR3 is TGTGCCAGTACCGACAGGGGGCGCCGTGAAAAACTGTTTTTT.

This rearrangement joins TRBV6-5 to TRBJ1-2; possibly TRBD1 for D (6 bases). V lost 6 bases and J 2 bases, leaving 13 bases between the germline ends. The CDR3 totals 14 residues. Germline assignment: CDR1 MNHEY and CDR2 SVGAGI. The CDR3 coding sequence is TGTGCCAGCAGCGGACCTACAGGGAACTATGGCTACACCTTC. Translating gives CASSGPTGNYGYTF.

The chain carries TRBV5-8 and TRBJ2-2; TRBD1 matches 8 bases. The CDR3 extends over 15 amino acids. The V gene end was trimmed by 1 base and the J gene end by 5 bases; junction bases not matched to a gene: 4. The V gene's germline CDR1 is SGHTS and CDR2 YDEGEE. The CDR3 region is CASSLLRGQTGELFF. The CDR3 coding sequence is TGTGCCAGCAGCTTGCTCAGGGGGCAGACCGGGGAGCTGTTTTTT.